This T cell receptor (beta chain) is drawn from a study of blood T cell repertoires in COVID-19. Across the whole study: Some COVID-19 samples were acute and others convalescent; all came from the United States, Italy and Spain. In each case, the material was cDNA or gDNA derived from T cells, B-cell-depleted T cells, or PBMCs.

V was pared by 5 bases and J by 3 bases, with 2 bases of the junction left unmatched. The germline CDR1 and CDR2 sequences are SGHTA and FQGNSA. This CDR3 has 14 amino acids. Sequencing used immunoSEQ multiplex PCR; TCRdb keeps in-frame clones, though not all of them. The sample contains 95,000 to 150,000 clones, about 82% of which appear only once. V and J are TRBV7-2 and TRBJ2-3; 10 bases are shared with TRBD1. This clonotype was obtained from a man aged 55 to 69 with active or convalescent COVID-19. Source material: peripheral blood. The CDR3 DNA reads TGTGCCAGCAGCCGGGACAGGGGTACAGATACGCAGTATTTT. As protein: CASSRDRGTDTQYF.